The present T cell receptor (beta chain) was sequenced within a study of blood T cell repertoires in COVID-19. About the research overall: Some COVID-19 samples were acute and others convalescent; all came from the United States, Italy and Spain.

The junction had 9 bases not matched to a gene; V was cut back by 4 bases and J by 5 bases. Germline-derived CDR1 and CDR2 are SGHDT and YYEEEE. The CDR3 is made up of 15 amino acids. In the authors' workflow: Counts of nucleated cells, estimated from reference gene primer amplification, were obtained. The table came from immunoSEQ multiplex PCR; TCRdb's copy has only in-frame clones and leaves some out. The V and J calls and the clone size are those of that table, but D and trimming were determined from the DNA. Of around 100,000 clones detected, over 80% appear once; the ten largest clones hold about 16%.

V gene TRBV5-6 combines with J gene TRBJ2-5, with 9 bases identical to TRBD1. Sample: peripheral blood. This receptor was taken from a man between 50 and 59 years old with acute or convalescent COVID-19. The CDR3 spells CASSPWDRDIETQYF. The CDR3 region has the DNA TGTGCCAGCAGCCCATGGGACAGGGACATTGAGACCCAGTACTTC.